The 19 T cell receptor beta chains reported below all come from one sample, sequenced in a study of neurological immune-mediated disorders. Using its own MiXCR run on the 5' RACE reads, TCRdb lists one record per CDR3 protein. The data contain 20,000 to 25,000 distinct CDR3 sequences, 15% of them singletons. Input material: PBMCs. The receptors come from a female donor with HTLV-1-associated myelopathy (HAM/TSP).

This clonotype counts as medium-sized (0.01 to 0.1%). J is TRBJ2-1 and V is TRBV3-1; TRBD2 aligns across 10 bases. The junction had 14 bases not matched to a gene; V was cut back by 2 bases and J by 7 bases. The germline gives CDR1 LGHDT, CDR2 YNNKEL (reference sequence). The CDR3 spans 18 residues. The CDR3 DNA sequence: TGTGCCAGCAGCCAATCTTCCCGGGCTAGCGGGGGTTTGAATGAGCAGTTCTTC. Encoded protein: CASSQSSRASGGLNEQFF.

This sequence joins TRBV20-1 and TRBJ2-3; no reliable D call. The CDR3 spans 15 residues. Germline assignment: CDR1 DFQATT and CDR2 SNEGSKA (reference sequence). V was cut by 6 bases and J by 1 base, with 17 bases left in between. The DNA of the CDR3 is TGCAGTGCAGAATCGAAGACAAAAGGCACAGATACGCAGTATTTT. The encoded protein is CSAESKTKGTDTQYF.

By proportion, this clonotype is medium-sized (0.01 to 0.1%). This chain connects TRBV29-1 to TRBJ1-3; a weak D match, TRBD1 (5 bases). This CDR3 region has 14 residues. The V end was cut by 0 bases, the J end by 3 bases, with 9 bases between. Germline loops: CDR1 SQVTM, CDR2 ANQGSEA. For the CDR3, the DNA is TGCAGCGTTGAAGATCGGGGGGATGGAAACACCATATATTTT. Translated, it gives CSVEDRGDGNTIYF.

This clonotype was recorded many times. CDR3 residues: CSARGPNTDTQYF. CDR3 nucleotides: TGCAGTGCTAGGGGCCCTAACACAGATACGCAGTATTTT. The rearrangement links TRBV20-1 to TRBJ2-3; D gene uncertain. The CDR3 extends over 13 amino acids. Germline CDR1 DFQATT, CDR2 SNEGSKA (reference sequence). V lost 3 bases and J lost 2, with 9 bases in between.

A word on this clonotype: With a much larger clone just one base away, this may be a read error. The chain combines TRBV6-1 with TRBJ1-1; D is uncertain. The V gene lost 4 bases and the J gene lost 0 bases, with 12 bases spanning the gap. The V gene's germline CDR1 is MNHNS and CDR2 SASEGT. There are 15 residues in the CDR3. Here the CDR3 DNA reads TGTGCCAGCAGTGTGTCACAGAGGATGAACACTGAAGCTTTCTTT. Translation: CASSVSQRMNTEAFF.

At least ten counts were recorded for this clonotype. This chain links TRBV5-1 with TRBJ1-2, with D maybe TRBD1 (5 bases). CDR3 length: 14 amino acids. Germline CDR1 is SGHRS and CDR2 is YFSETQ. Trimming took 5 bases from V and 4 from J, leaving 15 bases between them. Here the CDR3 reads CASRPWDQFYGYTF. The CDR3 nucleotides are TGCGCCAGCAGGCCTTGGGACCAATTCTATGGCTACACCTTC.

Ten or more counts support this clonotype. This chain connects TRBV5-1 to TRBJ2-1; 9 positions match TRBD1. Germline assignment: CDR1 SGHRS and CDR2 YFSETQ. After removal of 0 bases from V and 7 bases from J, the junction contained 2 bases not matched to a gene. The CDR3 has 14 residues. As DNA, the CDR3 is TGCGCCAGCAGCTTGGACAGGGGGCCGAATGAGCAGTTCTTC. Amino acids: CASSLDRGPNEQFF.

This clonotype was found many times. V is TRBV7-6 and J is TRBJ2-7; no reliable D call. Trimming pared 1 base from V and 2 bases from J, leaving 9 bases between. The CDR3 consists of 14 residues. Germline V gives CDR1 SGHVS, CDR2 FNYEAQ. CDR3 protein: CASSLGRPAYEQYF. In DNA form, the CDR3 reads TGTGCCAGCAGCTTAGGGCGGCCAGCCTACGAGCAGTACTTC.

This clonotype is labeled as medium-sized. This chain's CDR3 is CSVPGGRELFF. CDR3 nucleotides: TGCAGCGTTCCGGGAGGAAGGGAGCTGTTTTTT. The chain couples TRBV29-1 to TRBJ2-2, with 7 bases lining up with TRBD2. The CDR3 totals 11 residues. The ends lost 5 bases at V and 9 bases at J; junction bases unmatched: 3. Germline V gene lookup returns CDR1 SQVTM and CDR2 ANQGSEA.

This clonotype was seen at least ten times. The genes are TRBV20-1 and TRBJ2-5, with D possibly matching TRBD2 (7 bases). CDR1 DFQATT and CDR2 SNEGSKA come from the germline V gene (reference sequence). The CDR3 runs 14 residues. V was pared by 3 bases and J by 1 base, with 12 bases between. The CDR3 sequence is CSARRGGTQETQYF. CDR3 nucleotide sequence: TGCAGTGCTAGGAGGGGGGGCACCCAAGAGACCCAGTACTTC.

The chain carries TRBV29-1 and TRBJ2-7; D possibly corresponds to TRBD1 (6 bases). The CDR3 sequence is 13 residues long. Looked up from germline, CDR1 is SQVTM and CDR2 is ANQGSEA. Written as DNA, the CDR3 is TGCAGTGTTCTTTGGGACATGTCCTACGAGCAGTACTTC. This gives the protein CSVLWDMSYEQYF.

This clonotype was counted many times. The chain links TRBV5-1 to TRBJ2-3, with D unclear. Trimming removed 5 bases from V and 1 base from J, with 2 bases in between. The CDR3 runs to 11 residues. Germline-derived CDR1 and CDR2 are SGHRS and YFSETQ. CDR3 in DNA: TGCGCCAGCAGGGGCACAGATACGCAGTATTTT. Amino acid sequence: CASRGTDTQYF.

CDR3: CSVAVRSYEQYF. The CDR3 DNA follows: TGCAGCGTTGCGGTGCGTTCGTACGAGCAGTACTTC. V gene TRBV29-1 combines with J gene TRBJ2-7, with D unresolved. CDR1 and CDR2 (germline): SQVTM, ANQGSEA. This CDR3 region has 12 residues. V was trimmed by 4 bases and J by 4 bases, leaving 11 bases between them.

Ten or more counts support this clonotype. V is TRBV6-2 or TRBV6-3 and J is TRBJ2-3, with D unresolved. Per the germline V gene, CDR1 is MNHEY and CDR2 is SVGEGT. The CDR3 extends over 11 amino acids. V lost 8 bases and J lost 4, with 7 bases in between. The CDR3 nucleotides read TGTGCCAGCCTCAGGTCAGATACGCAGTATTTT. This codes for CASLRSDTQYF.

This clonotype was observed at least ten times. The chain uses TRBV20-1 and TRBJ2-3, with 8 nucleotides matching TRBD1. Germline loops: CDR1 DFQATT, CDR2 SNEGSKA (reference sequence). V lost 0 bases to trimming and J lost 5 bases; unmatched junction nucleotides: 10. The CDR3 sequence is 16 residues long. The CDR3 DNA reads as TGCAGTGCTAGAGATCACACAGGGGGTTATGGAGATACGCAGTATTTT. It yields the protein CSARDHTGGYGDTQYF.

This clonotype was detected ten times or more. The V call is TRBV29-1, the J call TRBJ2-3; TRBD1 matches at 10 bases. Germline V gene lookup returns CDR1 SQVTM and CDR2 ANQGSEA. This CDR3 comprises 15 residues. Trimming cost V 6 bases and J 4 bases; bases outside gene matches: 10. Here the CDR3 reads CSVNGQGVVSDTQYF. For the CDR3, the DNA is TGCAGCGTCAACGGACAGGGGGTTGTATCAGATACGCAGTATTTT.

This clonotype was found many times. The chain uses TRBV12-3 or TRBV12-4 and TRBJ1-2; 7 positions match TRBD1. CDR3 size: 13 residues. With V trimmed by 2 bases and J by 8 bases, 5 bases remained unmatched. The CDR3 sequence: CASSLLGTAGYTF. CDR3 in DNA: TGTGCCAGCAGTTTATTAGGGACAGCCGGCTACACCTTC.

This clonotype was counted at least ten times. The chain has TRBV20-1 and TRBJ2-3, with D possibly matching TRBD1 (5 bases). V lost 6 bases, J lost 0 bases, and 16 bases lay in between. The length of the CDR3 is 15 residues. In germline, CDR1 is DFQATT, CDR2 SNEGSKA (reference sequence). CDR3 loop: CSAIHRKASTDTQYF. In DNA, the CDR3 is TGCAGTGCAATCCACAGGAAAGCTAGCACAGATACGCAGTATTTT.

This clonotype has a count of ten or more. The V and J genes are TRBV30 and TRBJ2-7, with D possibly matching TRBD2 (6 bases). Germline CDR1 reads GTSNPN; CDR2 reads SVGIG (reference sequence). The ends were cut back, 1 base at V and 3 bases at J, with 13 bases in the middle. There are 14 residues in the CDR3. As DNA, the CDR3 is TGTGCCTGGAGTGAGCCGGGGGTGAGCTACGAGCAGTACTTC. Translation: CAWSEPGVSYEQYF.